The T cell receptor beta chain described here comes from a study of blood T cell repertoires in COVID-19. At the level of the study: The United States, Italy and Spain supplied acute and convalescent COVID-19 samples.

Repertoires were generated with immunoSEQ multiplex PCR, while TCRdb's copy carries only in-frame clones and drops some. The sample gives over 70,000 clones, 78% of which show up once; approximately 6.3% is in the top ten. The V end lost 2 bases, the J end lost 0 bases, and 11 bases lay between the germline ends. The CDR3 is 15 residues long. The material sequenced was peripheral blood. The gene calls are TRBV5-3 and TRBJ2-5; D is perhaps TRBD1 (6 bases). TRBV5-3 is placed among ORFs of uncertain function. This TCR was recovered from a man between 65 and 79 years old with COVID-19, enrolled during active disease. In DNA, the CDR3 is TGTGCCAGAAGCTTCAACGGGACATACCAAGAGACCCAGTACTTC. Translated: CARSFNGTYQETQYF.